This T cell receptor (beta chain) was obtained from a study of blood T cells in healthy people across ages. Then a second PCR, running about 7 to 11 cycles, was carried out with a sample-barcoded 5' primer and a J-beta primer mix. TCRdb independently ran MiXCR on the 5' RACE reads; one entry per CDR3 protein. The sample has about 1,600,000 distinct CDR3 sequences, 42% seen once. Collection of roughly 9.6 milliliters of peripheral blood was performed for each donor. Total RNA extracted from each sample amounted to at least 6 micrograms. Details on this clonotype: Its target is unknown. The junction departs from the called germline gene at one end, perhaps through a read error.

Notes on the study in general: PBMCs went unsorted, and a conclusive naive versus antigen-experienced comparison was therefore prevented. Possibly, changes in expanded clonotypes were confounded because donor CMV status was unknown.

The CDR3 has 14 amino acids. Germline CDR1 SSHAT, CDR2 FNYEAQ (reference sequence). Sequencing used blood. The receptor's source is a woman under 30 in good health. This rearrangement joins TRBV7-7 to TRBJ2-5, with D perhaps TRBD2 (5 bases). The CDR3 here is CASSLAGGPKTQYF. The CDR3 nucleotides read TGTGCTAGCAGCTTAGCCGGAGGACCGAAGACCCAGTACTTC.